This TCR beta chain was sequenced in a study of molecular identifiers for immune sequencing clone quantification. The overall study: Naive CD8 cell RNA, from approximately 20,000 or 100,000 cells, was split five ways in replicates, with four sequenced. Notes on the study in general: Amid one million naive cells, spiked Jurkat TCR RNA from one cell was reportedly still detectable.

On this clonotype itself: No antigen is known for it. This may be a read error, as it is one base from a much larger clone.

MiXCR, run by TCRdb on the PCR reads, gives a single entry per CDR3 protein. The sample has approximately 680,000 distinct CDR3 sequences; over 25% are singletons. Germline loops: CDR1 SGHTA, CDR2 FQGNSA. V was shortened by 2 bases and J by 6 bases, with 11 bases between the two germline ends. This CDR3 spans 13 amino acids. The origin of this receptor is a human donor in good health. Some libraries in this study had Jurkat cell RNA spiked in. The genes are TRBV7-2 and TRBJ2-7; D assignment may be TRBD1 or TRBD2 (5 bases each). The sequenced material came from naive CD8+ T cells from blood, with Jurkat cell RNA spiked in. The subset here: FACS-sorted CD8+CD4-CCR7+CD45RA+ naive T cells. Here the CDR3 DNA reads TGTGCCAGCAGCTTATGGGGGAGCTGCGAGCAGTACTTC. It encodes CASSLWGSCEQYF. The whole variable domain, remainder taken from reference TRBV7-2 and TRBJ2-7, is GAGVSQSPSNKVTEKGKDVELRCDPISGHTALYWYRQSLGQGLEFLIYFQGNSAPDKSGLPSDRFSAERTGGSVSTLTIQRTQQEDSAVYLCASSLWGSCEQYFGPGTRLTVT.